This T cell receptor (beta chain) was sequenced for a study of identifying expanded T cells in peripheral blood. Whole-study findings and limits: Across healthy donors, higher total template counts meant significantly greater roughly 2-week count variance.

Produced via immunoSEQ multiplex PCR; TCRdb's table is partial and in-frame only. The data show 95,000 to 150,000 clones, with approximately 80% seen just once and 3.3% held by the top ten. Per the germline V gene, CDR1 is MNHNS and CDR2 is SASEGT. CDR3 length equals 11 residues. Unmatched junction bases numbered 3, after V lost 5 bases and J lost 10 bases. Worth noting for this clone: Its target is not known.

The chain couples TRBV6-1 to TRBJ2-3; TRBD1 matches 7 bases. Input material: blood. The sequence came from a person between 18 and 75 years old in good health. As DNA, the CDR3 is TGTGCCAGCAGTCCACAGGGGTCGCAGTATTTT. Translation gives CASSPQGSQYF.